The 14 T cell receptor beta chains listed next were all sequenced from one sample in a study of T cells in Graves' hyperthyroidism and ophthalmopathy. Authors of the study amplified TCR beta CDR3 regions from RNA transcripts. HTBI primers were the set used in a first-round RT-PCR of the TCR CDR3. MiXCR, run by TCRdb on the multiplex PCR reads, gives a single entry per CDR3 protein. The sample has roughly 180,000 distinct CDR3 sequences, about 9% seen once. The sequencing sample was made of blood. All receptors derive from a woman aged 18-29 years with Graves' hyperthyroidism that later progressed to Graves' ophthalmopathy.

Ten or more counts support this clonotype. This chain links TRBV28 with TRBJ2-7; 8 bases align to TRBD1. V lost 3 bases, J lost 6 bases, and 7 bases stayed unmatched. The CDR3 has 14 residues. Germline CDR1 is MDHEN and CDR2 is SYDVKM. CDR3 DNA sequence: TGTGCCAGCAGTTTCACGACAGGGACAGGCGAGCAGTACTTC. As protein: CASSFTTGTGEQYF.

This clonotype was found many times. The chain joins TRBV28 to TRBJ1-1; D gene unclear. Deletions cut 4 bases from V and 4 bases from J, with 16 bases between. Looked up from germline, CDR1 is MDHEN and CDR2 is SYDVKM. This CDR3 is built from 15 residues. The DNA for the CDR3 is TGTGCCAGCAGTTCTATAACCAACCTGGGCACTGAAGCTTTCTTT. Residues: CASSSITNLGTEAFF.

This clonotype was observed at least ten times. The chain links TRBV6-1 to TRBJ1-5; D remains ambiguous. Germline V CDR1 and CDR2: MNHNS, SASEGT. The V gene lost 5 bases and the J gene lost 4 bases, with 9 bases spanning the gap. The CDR3 totals 13 residues. The DNA of the CDR3 is TGTGCCAGCAGTCTAGGATGGAATCAGCCCCAGCATTTT. It translates to CASSLGWNQPQHF.

This clonotype appeared many times. The chain couples TRBV12-3 or TRBV12-4 to TRBJ2-3; no clear D gene. Between the trimmed V and J ends, which lost 3 bases and 0 bases, there was a span of 7 bases. CDR3 length equals 14 residues. This CDR3 is CASSLASSTDTQYF. The CDR3 nucleotides read TGTGCCAGCAGTTTGGCGAGTAGCACAGATACGCAGTATTTT.

This clonotype was seen repeatedly, ten times or more. The J gene is TRBJ2-7, the V gene TRBV29-1, with D possibly matching TRBD1 (5 bases). The V end was cut by 1 base, the J end by 7 bases, with 14 bases between. This CDR3 has 13 residues. CDR1 SQVTM and CDR2 ANQGSEA come from the germline V gene. The CDR3 nucleotides read TGCAGCGTTGAAGGTGGGGCGGCGTATGAGCAGTACTTC. It specifies CSVEGGAAYEQYF.

This clonotype was counted ten times or more. This rearrangement joins TRBV12-3 or TRBV12-4 to TRBJ1-2; D possibly corresponds to TRBD1 (5 bases). The ends were cut back, 6 bases at V and 5 bases at J, with 13 bases in the middle. There are 13 residues in the CDR3. The CDR3 reads CASRPPGIYGYTF. DNA for the CDR3: TGTGCCAGCAGGCCCCCAGGGATTTATGGCTACACCTTC.

The gene calls are TRBV7-8 and TRBJ2-1, with D possibly matching TRBD2 (6 bases). The CDR3 length is 17 residues. The V gene's germline CDR1 is SGHVS and CDR2 FQNEAQ. V dropped 3 bases and J dropped 2 bases, with 17 bases sitting between them. The CDR3 DNA reads TGTGCCAGCAGCTTCTCTGGCGGCGGGGTTACCTACAATGAGCAGTTCTTC. Translating it yields CASSFSGGGVTYNEQFF.

This clonotype was observed at least ten times. V gene TRBV12-3 or TRBV12-4 combines with J gene TRBJ1-3, with 7 bases that match TRBD1. J gave up 7 bases and V 8 bases, and 17 bases lay outside the gene matches. This CDR3 has 16 residues. This chain's CDR3 is CASALISDRSRNTIYF. CDR3 bases: TGTGCCAGCGCCTTAATTTCGGACAGGTCGAGGAACACCATATATTTT.

This clonotype was seen more than once but under ten times. This chain links TRBV6-1 with TRBJ2-3, with D maybe TRBD2 (6 bases). This CDR3 contains 15 residues. Trimming took 5 bases from V and 1 from J, leaving 13 bases between them. Germline V gene sequence: CDR1 MNHNS, CDR2 SASEGT. CDR3 amino acids: CASSYAASGTDTQYF. In nucleotides, the CDR3 is TGTGCCAGCAGTTACGCGGCTAGCGGCACAGATACGCAGTATTTT.

This clonotype was observed at least ten times. CDR3 protein: CASSLGWTSGSKEATDTQYF. CDR3 in DNA: TGTGCCAGCAGCTTAGGATGGACTAGCGGGAGTAAAGAAGCGACAGATACGCAGTATTTT. The gene calls are TRBV7-2 and TRBJ2-3; 13 positions match TRBD2. Germline loops: CDR1 SGHTA, CDR2 FQGNSA. The CDR3 is made up of 20 amino acids. The V and J ends lost 1 base and 3 bases, in that order; junction bases with no gene match: 13.

The table lists this clonotype with many counts. The chain uses TRBV20-1 and TRBJ2-7; D is uncertain. V was clipped by 4 bases and J by 4 bases, with 17 bases between them. Germline CDR1 DFQATT, CDR2 SNEGSKA (reference sequence). The CDR3 runs to 14 residues. Here the CDR3 DNA reads TGCAGTGCTATCGGATCAATAAGACCTTACGAGCAGTACTTC. Residues: CSAIGSIRPYEQYF.

This clonotype was seen ten or more times. The rearrangement uses TRBV7-2 and TRBJ1-1; maybe TRBD1 (6 bases). This CDR3 spans 16 amino acids. Germline V gives CDR1 SGHTA, CDR2 FQGNSA. The germline V and J ends were trimmed by 1 base and 5 bases, with 17 bases remaining between them. Written as DNA, the CDR3 is TGTGCCAGCAGCTTAGAGGCGGGGGCTAGCGGGACTGAAGCTTTCTTT. This codes for CASSLEAGASGTEAFF.

In this sample, this clonotype turned up many times. This rearrangement joins TRBV6-1 to TRBJ2-4; possibly TRBD2 for D (7 bases). The length of the CDR3 is 16 residues. Germline V gene lookup returns CDR1 MNHNS and CDR2 SASEGT. V was shortened by 6 bases and J by 1 base, with 16 bases between the two germline ends. CDR3 nucleotide sequence: TGTGCCAGCAGCCGGGGGGCAGGGATTGCCAAAAACATTCAGTACTTC. As protein: CASSRGAGIAKNIQYF.

In its sample, this clonotype was seen many times. This rearrangement joins TRBV6-5 to TRBJ2-1, with 16 bases fitting TRBD2. Germline CDR1 MNHEY, CDR2 SVGAGI. V was clipped by 1 base and J by 1 base; unmatched bases: 4. The CDR3 loop spans 19 amino acids. The CDR3 DNA is TGTGCCAGCAGTTACTACGGGACTAGCGGGAGGGTGTCCTACAATGAGCAGTTCTTC. Residues: CASSYYGTSGRVSYNEQFF.